This T cell receptor (beta chain) was obtained from a study of cytomegalovirus exposure and HLA in healthy donors. General observations from the study: TCR beta chains numbering 164 were designated cytomegalovirus-associated.

The protocol was immunoSEQ multiplex PCR, while the TCRdb copy is restricted to in-frame clones and leaves out a portion. The table lists 150,000 to 200,000 clones, roughly nine tenths of them singletons, with 5.7% in the top ten. Germline V lookup: CDR1 LNHDA, CDR2 SQIVND (reference sequence). The CDR3 consists of 14 residues. The J segment lost 6 bases and the V segment lost 4 bases, leaving 3 bases of the junction unmatched. This clone showed up just once. Its antigen is currently unknown. The TCR sequence derives from a woman in her twenties or thirties in good health and CMV-seronegative. Material: PBMCs. V gene TRBV19 combines with J gene TRBJ2-3, with 11 bases that match TRBD1. CDR3 region: CASSRTGGSDTQYF. The DNA for the CDR3 is TGTGCCAGTAGTAGGACAGGGGGCAGCGATACGCAGTATTTT.